These 28 T cell receptor beta chains originate from one sample sequenced in a study of T cell responses to AZD1222 COVID-19 vaccine. TCRdb's copy holds only in-frame clones and misses some; the assay was immunoSEQ multiplex PCR. Among 150,000 to 180,000 clones listed, approximately 90% were seen once. The sample was peripheral blood, taken on day 0 of AZD1222 vaccination. The receptors here all came from an adult in good health.

This rearrangement joins TRBV28 to TRBJ2-3, with TRBD2 matching 10 bases. CDR3 length: 17 amino acids. The germline V gene has CDR1 MDHEN and CDR2 SYDVKM. V was pared by 2 bases and J by 5 bases, with 10 bases of the junction left unmatched. This chain's CDR3 is CASSLSLAGAGLDTQYF. The CDR3 nucleotides are TGTGCCAGCAGTTTAAGCCTAGCGGGAGCGGGTTTAGATACGCAGTATTTT. The variable domain in full, with the rest retrieved from reference TRBV28 and TRBJ2-3, is DVKVTQSSRYLVKRTGEKVFLECVQDMDHENMFWYRQDPGLGLRLIYFSYDVKMKEKGDIPEGYSVSREKKERFSLILESASTNQTSMYLCASSLSLAGAGLDTQYFGPGTRLTVL.

V is TRBV2 and J is TRBJ1-5; D is undetermined. The V gene lost 0 bases and the J gene lost 10 bases, with 10 bases spanning the gap. The germline CDR1 and CDR2 sequences are SNHLY and FYNNEI. The CDR3 loop spans 13 amino acids. The chain's CDR3 is CASSEAWTDPQHF. CDR3 in DNA: TGTGCCAGCAGTGAAGCATGGACGGACCCCCAGCATTTT.

This clone has a single count. This chain joins TRBV3-1 (or the pseudogene TRBV3-2) and TRBJ1-2, with D hard to call. In germline, CDR1 is LGHDT, CDR2 YNNKEL (reference sequence). V lost 1 base to trimming and J lost 12 bases, with 12 bases between them. The CDR3 has 12 residues. The CDR3 sequence is CASSQGQKSHTF. The CDR3 DNA follows: TGTGCCAGCAGCCAAGGGCAGAAGAGCCACACCTTC.

The V gene is TRBV13, the J gene TRBJ2-1, with D perhaps given as TRBD1 or TRBD2 (5 bases each). Trimming stripped 1 base from V and 0 bases from J, with 10 bases between. The CDR3 sequence is 16 residues long. Germline loops: CDR1 PRHDT, CDR2 FYEKMQ (reference sequence). CDR3 coding DNA: TGTGCCAGCAGCTTAGTGGGGGAAAGCTCCTACAATGAGCAGTTCTTC. It specifies CASSLVGESSYNEQFF.

The rearrangement links TRBV28 to TRBJ1-2; D may be TRBD1 (6 bases). Trimming shortened V by 4 bases and J by 3 bases, and 9 bases separated the two germline ends. CDR1 and CDR2 from the germline V gene are MDHEN and SYDVKM. This CDR3 is built from 13 residues. The CDR3 DNA reads TGTGCCAGCAGTTCCGGGACACACTATGGCTACACCTTC. Amino acids: CASSSGTHYGYTF.

This rearrangement joins TRBV2 to TRBJ2-1, with TRBD2 identical over 7 bases. CDR1 and CDR2 (germline): SNHLY, FYNNEI. This CDR3 is built from 16 residues. V lost 4 bases to trimming and J lost 0 bases; unmatched junction nucleotides: 6. CDR3 region: CASSGRWEGSYNEQFF. The CDR3 coding sequence is TGTGCCAGCAGTGGTCGGTGGGAGGGCTCCTACAATGAGCAGTTCTTC.

The chain couples TRBV28 to TRBJ2-1; 9 nucleotides agree with TRBD2. V lost 4 bases and J lost 6; bases outside the gene matches: 7. The CDR3 extends over 15 amino acids. The germline gives CDR1 MDHEN, CDR2 SYDVKM. The CDR3 DNA is TGTGCCAGCAGTTCCCTAGCGGGATCCGTCAATGAGCAGTTCTTC. Translated, it gives CASSSLAGSVNEQFF.

This chain joins TRBV28 and TRBJ2-1; D remains ambiguous. The CDR3 covers 13 residues. The V end was cut by 5 bases, the J end by 5 bases, with 10 bases between. CDR1 and CDR2 (germline): MDHEN, SYDVKM. CDR3 nucleotides: TGTGCCAGCAGTACCCGTGGGGACAATGAGCAGTTCTTC. Encoded protein: CASSTRGDNEQFF.

The chain joins TRBV28 to TRBJ2-1; 9 bases fit TRBD1. The CDR3 runs 20 residues. V was clipped by 3 bases and J by 0 bases; unmatched bases: 15. Per germline, CDR1 MDHEN and CDR2 SYDVKM. CDR3: CASSFPGTGFNLPSYNEQFF. The DNA for the CDR3 is TGTGCCAGCAGTTTCCCCGGGACAGGGTTTAACTTGCCCTCCTACAATGAGCAGTTCTTC. The full variable domain, in which reference TRBV28 and TRBJ2-1 provide the parts outside the CDR3, is DVKVTQSSRYLVKRTGEKVFLECVQDMDHENMFWYRQDPGLGLRLIYFSYDVKMKEKGDIPEGYSVSREKKERFSLILESASTNQTSMYLCASSFPGTGFNLPSYNEQFFGPGTRLTVL.

CDR3 DNA: TGTGCCAGTAGTTGGGCAGACTCTGGGGCCAACGTCCTGACTTTC. Translated, it gives CASSWADSGANVLTF. This chain joins TRBV19 and TRBJ2-6; unclear D gene. This CDR3 spans 15 amino acids. Trimming cost V 5 bases and J 0 bases, with 8 bases left between them. Germline loops: CDR1 LNHDA, CDR2 SQIVND (reference sequence).

This clone was recorded once. A junction end diverges from the germline sequence, so it may reflect a read error. The genes are TRBV29-1 and TRBJ1-4; TRBD1 is a possible D gene (5 bases). Germline V gene data show CDR1 as SQVTM and CDR2 as ANQGSEA. The CDR3 is 14 amino acids. This CDR3 reads CSVEGAGQKEKLFF. Written as DNA, the CDR3 is TGCAGCGTGGAAGGGGCAGGGCAAAAAGAAAAACTGTTTTTT.

The rearrangement uses TRBV19 and TRBJ2-2, with 8 nucleotides matching TRBD1. Germline CDR1 is LNHDA and CDR2 is SQIVND (reference sequence). The CDR3 covers 14 residues. The junction had 3 bases not matched to a gene; V was cut back by 6 bases and J by 3 bases. CDR3 in amino acids: CASRYRGDTGELFF. CDR3 nucleotide sequence: TGTGCCAGTAGGTACAGGGGGGACACCGGGGAGCTGTTTTTT.

The V gene is TRBV4-3, the J gene TRBJ2-2; 8 bases agree with TRBD2. The CDR3 contains 16 residues. Germline V gene lookup returns CDR1 LGHNA and CDR2 YSLEER. V lost 3 bases and J lost 4; bases outside the gene matches: 7. The CDR3 DNA sequence: TGCGCCAGCAGCCAGGGGAGGACTAGCATCACCGGGGAGCTGTTTTTT. It encodes CASSQGRTSITGELFF.

The J gene is TRBJ1-3, the V gene TRBV4-1, with no clear D. V dropped 0 bases and J dropped 3 bases, with 9 bases sitting between them. The CDR3 sequence is 15 residues long. Germline values: CDR1 MGHRA, CDR2 YSYEKL. The CDR3 nucleotides are TGCGCCAGCAGCCAAGAGGCAGGAGGTGGAAACACCATATATTTT. This translates into CASSQEAGGGNTIYF.

The rearrangement links TRBV3-1 (or the pseudogene TRBV3-2) to TRBJ1-5; D call uncertain. CDR3 length: 16 amino acids. V was pared by 1 base and J by 0 bases, with 10 bases between. Germline CDR1 and CDR2: LGHDT and YNNKEL (reference sequence). CDR3 amino acids: CASSQGSVTSNQPQHF. The CDR3 DNA follows: TGTGCCAGCAGCCAAGGTTCGGTCACTAGCAATCAGCCCCAGCATTTT.

The rearrangement links TRBV7-2 to TRBJ2-6; the D is unclear. There are 16 residues in the CDR3. CDR1 and CDR2 (germline): SGHTA, FQGNSA. Trimming pared 1 base from V and 0 bases from J, leaving 7 bases between. CDR3 DNA: TGTGCCAGCAGCTTAGATATGCCCTCTGGGGCCAACGTCCTGACTTTC. Protein sequence: CASSLDMPSGANVLTF.

This chain links TRBV7-9 with TRBJ2-3, with 8 bases matching TRBD1. Germline V lookup: CDR1 SEHNR, CDR2 FQNEAQ (reference sequence). This CDR3 has 15 residues. V trimming: 4 bases; J trimming: 3 bases; junction bases outside the gene matches: 6. The CDR3 region is CASSSDRGRTDTQYF. The DNA for the CDR3 is TGTGCCAGCAGCTCCGACAGGGGACGAACAGATACGCAGTATTTT.

The gene calls are TRBV5-6 and TRBJ2-5; a possible D gene is TRBD2 (7 bases). The CDR3 consists of 15 residues. Trimming removed 3 bases from V and 5 bases from J, with 17 bases in between. Per the germline V gene, CDR1 is SGHDT and CDR2 is YYEEEE. CDR3 sequence reads: CASSWGGTGSETQYF. The CDR3 DNA follows: TGTGCCAGCAGCTGGGGGGGTACAGGGAGTGAGACCCAGTACTTC. Combining the CDR3 with reference TRBV5-6 and TRBJ2-5 gives the whole variable domain DAGVTQSPTHLIKTRGQQVTLRCSPKSGHDTVSWYQQALGQGPQFIFQYYEEEERQRGNFPDRFSGHQFPNYSSELNVNALLLGDSALYLCASSWGGTGSETQYFGPGTRLLVL.

The chain combines TRBV19 with TRBJ2-1, with TRBD2 matching 11 bases. From germline, CDR1 is LNHDA and CDR2 SQIVND (reference sequence). This CDR3 region has 17 residues. Unmatched junction bases numbered 9, after V lost 3 bases and J lost 5 bases. The DNA of the CDR3 is TGTGCCAGTAGTATTGTTAGCGGGAGGGCCTTCGACAATGAGCAGTTCTTC. Amino acids: CASSIVSGRAFDNEQFF.

V gene TRBV29-1 combines with J gene TRBJ2-1, with D possibly matching TRBD2 (5 bases). Germline assignment: CDR1 SQVTM and CDR2 ANQGSEA. Trimming pared 0 bases from V and 0 bases from J, leaving 15 bases between. CDR3 length equals 17 residues. CDR3 region: CSVEDPGWSRSYNEQFF. The CDR3 region has the DNA TGCAGCGTTGAAGACCCGGGGTGGTCCCGCTCCTACAATGAGCAGTTCTTC.

This chain uses TRBV20-1 with TRBJ1-2, with D perhaps TRBD1 (6 bases). Germline values: CDR1 DFQATT, CDR2 SNEGSKA (reference sequence). The V and J ends lost 3 bases and 3 bases respectively, with 11 bases between them. The CDR3 runs 13 residues. The CDR3 DNA is TGCAGTGCTAGTGCCCAGGGGCACTATGGCTACACCTTC. This codes for CSASAQGHYGYTF.

The V call is TRBV12-3 or TRBV12-4, the J call TRBJ2-2; no clear D gene. The V gene lost 5 bases and the J gene lost 6 bases, with 10 bases spanning the gap. The CDR3 has 13 residues. Here the CDR3 reads CASSPVPAGELFF. Here the CDR3 DNA reads TGTGCCAGCAGTCCCGTTCCAGCCGGGGAGCTGTTTTTT.

V gene TRBV7-4 combines with J gene TRBJ2-7; D is undetermined. Trimming took 1 base from V and 2 from J, leaving 15 bases between them. The CDR3 runs 16 residues. Germline CDR1 SGHVT, CDR2 SQSDAQ. In nucleotides, the CDR3 is TGTGCCAGCAGCTTAGGCCTCGGGCCGAGAACCTACGAGCAGTACTTC. Protein sequence: CASSLGLGPRTYEQYF.

This chain links TRBV7-9 with TRBJ2-3, with TRBD1 matching 8 bases. J lost 5 bases, V lost 1 base, and 5 bases had no gene match. The CDR3 extends over 15 amino acids. Looked up from germline, CDR1 is SEHNR and CDR2 is FQNEAQ (reference sequence). The CDR3 is CASSLVLQGEDTQYF. CDR3 nucleotide sequence: TGTGCCAGCAGCTTAGTACTACAGGGGGAAGATACGCAGTATTTT.

The chain joins TRBV12-3 or TRBV12-4 to TRBJ2-5; D is uncertain. This CDR3 comprises 13 residues. V dropped 3 bases and J dropped 5 bases, with 10 bases sitting between them. The CDR3 sequence: CASSLRLVETQYF. The CDR3 region has the DNA TGTGCCAGCAGTTTGAGGTTGGTTGAGACCCAGTACTTC.

The J gene is TRBJ2-7, the V gene TRBV19; D is undetermined. Trimming left V 5 bases short and J 4 bases short, with 15 bases between. CDR3 length: 14 residues. Germline V gene sequence: CDR1 LNHDA, CDR2 SQIVND (reference sequence). CDR3 DNA sequence: TGTGCCAGTAGTTTATCTCTTAGGCTTTACGAGCAGTACTTC. It encodes CASSLSLRLYEQYF.

The chain uses TRBV19 and TRBJ2-6; tentative D call: TRBD2 (5 bases). Germline V gene lookup returns CDR1 LNHDA and CDR2 SQIVND (reference sequence). This CDR3 region has 17 residues. V dropped 2 bases and J dropped 1 base, with 12 bases sitting between them. Written as DNA, the CDR3 is TGTGCCAGTAGTATAATAGCAGGCGGGTCTGGGGCCAACGTCCTGACTTTC. Translating it yields CASSIIAGGSGANVLTF.

V is TRBV6-4 and J is TRBJ2-7; no clear D gene. The CDR3 covers 14 residues. The germline CDR1 and CDR2 sequences are MRHNA and SNTAGT. The V end was cut by 3 bases, the J end by 3 bases, with 12 bases between. CDR3 loop: CASSEEGWGYEQYF. CDR3 bases: TGTGCCAGCAGTGAAGAAGGTTGGGGCTACGAGCAGTACTTC.